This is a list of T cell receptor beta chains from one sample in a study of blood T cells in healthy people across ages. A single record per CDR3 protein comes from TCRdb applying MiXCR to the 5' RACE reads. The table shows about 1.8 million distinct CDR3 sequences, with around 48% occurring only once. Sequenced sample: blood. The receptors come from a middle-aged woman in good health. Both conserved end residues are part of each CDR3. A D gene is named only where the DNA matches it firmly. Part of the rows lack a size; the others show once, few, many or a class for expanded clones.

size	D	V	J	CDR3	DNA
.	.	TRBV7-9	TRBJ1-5	CASSLGSGKGGNQPQHF	TGTGCCAGCAGCTTAGGGTCAGGGAAGGGCGGCAATCAGCCCCAGCATTTT
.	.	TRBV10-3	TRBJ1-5	CAISPGYQPQHF	TGTGCCATCAGCCCAGGGTATCAGCCCCAGCATTTT
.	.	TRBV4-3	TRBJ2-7	CASSQDSTTPEQYF	TGCGCCAGCAGCCAAGATAGTACAACCCCCGAGCAGTACTTC
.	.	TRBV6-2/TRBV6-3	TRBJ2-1	CTSSYSSASFSYNEQFF	TGTACCAGCAGTTACTCTTCGGCTAGCTTCTCCTACAATGAGCAGTTCTTC
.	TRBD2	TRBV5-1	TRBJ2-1	CASGIGLAGYNEQFF	TGCGCCAGCGGTATAGGACTAGCGGGTTACAATGAGCAGTTCTTC
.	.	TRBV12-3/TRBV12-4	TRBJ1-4	CASSLARLLRGEKLFF	TGTGCCAGCAGTTTAGCGCGTCTTCTTCGCGGTGAAAAACTGTTTTTT
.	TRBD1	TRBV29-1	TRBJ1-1	CSVVQGVRIDTEAFF	TGCAGCGTTGTACAGGGGGTTCGAATCGACACTGAAGCTTTCTTT
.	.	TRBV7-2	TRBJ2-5	CASSFQTTVSKETQYF	TGTGCCAGCAGCTTTCAGACGACAGTCTCCAAAGAGACCCAGTACTTC
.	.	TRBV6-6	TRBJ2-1	CASSYEPAGRNEQFF	TGTGCCAGCAGTTACGAGCCCGCGGGTCGCAATGAGCAGTTCTTC
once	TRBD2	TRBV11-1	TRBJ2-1	CASSPTSGPSNNYNEQFF	TGTGCCAGCAGCCCCACTAGCGGACCTTCAAATAACTACAATGAGCAGTTCTTC
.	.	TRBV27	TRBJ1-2	CASTPSSEGGRYGYTF	TGTGCCAGCACGCCTTCTTCTGAAGGCGGACGTTATGGCTACACCTTC
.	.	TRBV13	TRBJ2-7	CASSGSNCSYEQYF	TGTGCCAGCAGCGGAAGTAATTGCTCCTACGAGCAGTACTTC
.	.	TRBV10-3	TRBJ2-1	CAISEEPPGQFF	TGTGCCATCAGTGAGGAACCCCCGGGGCAGTTCTTC
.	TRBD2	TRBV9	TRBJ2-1	CASSVAGGTSGNNEQFF	TGTGCCAGCAGCGTAGCGGGAGGGACTAGCGGCAACAATGAGCAGTTCTTC
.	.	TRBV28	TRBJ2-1	CASSSQLGGSYNEQFF	TGTGCCAGCAGTTCGCAACTAGGGGGCTCCTACAATGAGCAGTTCTTC
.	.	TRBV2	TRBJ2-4	CASRVQQNIQYF	TGTGCCAGCAGGGTACAGCAAAACATTCAGTACTTC
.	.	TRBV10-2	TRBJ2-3	CASSETWTGTDTQYF	TGCGCCAGCAGTGAGACTTGGACAGGCACAGATACGCAGTATTTT
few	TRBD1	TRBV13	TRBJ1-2	CASSPRQGAMDYGYTF	TGTGCCAGCAGCCCGCGACAGGGGGCGATGGACTATGGCTACACCTTC
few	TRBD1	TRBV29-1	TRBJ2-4	CSVEGQGDIQYF	TGCAGCGTAGAGGGACAGGGGGACATTCAGTACTTC
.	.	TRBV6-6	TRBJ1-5	CASSWAGGGYSNQPQHF	TGTGCCAGCAGTTGGGCGGGTGGGGGGTATAGCAATCAGCCCCAGCATTTT
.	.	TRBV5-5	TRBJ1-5	CASSRWGSNQPQHF	TGTGCCAGCAGCAGGTGGGGTAGCAATCAGCCCCAGCATTTT
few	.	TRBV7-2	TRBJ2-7	CASGGENTQYF	TGTGCCTCAGGGGGGGAAAACACTCAGTACTTC
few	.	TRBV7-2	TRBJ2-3	CASSNPTATDTQYF	TGTGCCAGCAGTAACCCTACGGCCACAGATACGCAGTATTTT
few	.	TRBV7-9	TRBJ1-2	CASSSGPTLSYGYTF	TGTGCCAGCAGCTCCGGGCCGACCCTTTCCTATGGCTACACCTTC
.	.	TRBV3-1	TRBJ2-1	CASSQDFVRRGQFF	TGTGCCAGCAGCCAAGATTTTGTACGGAGAGGGCAGTTCTTC
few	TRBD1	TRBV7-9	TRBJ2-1	CASSPSVGTGGSYNEQFF	TGTGCCAGCAGCCCATCTGTCGGGACAGGGGGTTCTTACAATGAGCAGTTCTTC
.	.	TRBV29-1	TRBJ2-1	CSVGRPPVYNEQFF	TGCAGCGTTGGGCGGCCCCCGGTCTACAATGAGCAGTTCTTC
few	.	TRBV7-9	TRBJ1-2	CASSKSDYGYTF	TGTGCCAGCAGCAAGAGTGACTATGGCTACACCTTC
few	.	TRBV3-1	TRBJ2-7	CASTRGTGVYEQYF	TGTGCCAGTACAAGGGGGACGGGGGTCTACGAGCAGTACTTC
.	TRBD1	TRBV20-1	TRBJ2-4	CSAPGQYAKNIQYF	TGCAGTGCACCGGGACAGTATGCCAAAAACATTCAGTACTTC
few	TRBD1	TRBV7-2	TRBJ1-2	CASSSPTGIYGYTF	TGTGCCAGCAGCTCCCCGACAGGGATTTATGGCTACACCTTC
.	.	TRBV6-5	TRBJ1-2	CAGTKGWFYGYTF	TGTGCCGGCACTAAGGGATGGTTTTATGGCTACACCTTC
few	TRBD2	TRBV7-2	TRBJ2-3	CASRLIAGGGFDTQYF	TGTGCCAGCAGGCTCATAGCGGGGGGCGGGTTTGATACGCAGTATTTT